Detailed here is one TCR beta chain. The data originate from a study of T cell changes during pregnancy in multiple sclerosis. There are 14 residues in the CDR3. Trimming cost V 0 bases and J 10 bases; bases outside gene matches: 2. Germline V gene lookup returns CDR1 SGHRS and CDR2 YFSETQ. This table comes from immunoSEQ multiplex PCR, and its TCRdb copy is limited to in-frame clones, with some not included. This table holds around 69,000 clones, roughly nine tenths found once. Specimen: peripheral blood, collected in the second trimester of pregnancy. This chain links TRBV5-1 with TRBJ1-6, with 9 nucleotides matching TRBD1. The origin of this receptor is a female donor in good health, enrolled as a control in a pregnancy study. The CDR3 loop reads CASSLGGQGSPLHF. The CDR3 region has the DNA TGCGCCAGCAGCTTGGGGGGACAGGGATCACCCCTCCACTTT.